This is a list of T cell receptor beta chains from one sample in a study of shared clonotypes between healthy human individuals. Only in-frame clones appear in the TCRdb table, and some are missing; sequencing was by immunoSEQ multiplex PCR. The sample holds fewer than 700,000 clones, around three quarters seen once. The specimen sequenced was PBMCs. These receptors all stem from a woman between 40 and 55 years old in good health. Some clones in this sample may be carry-over from other donors' samples. CDR3s include the opening cysteine and the closing phenylalanine or tryptophan. D genes are given only for firm matches. Some rows mark clone size as missing; the rest say once, few, many or name a class of expanded clone.

clone_size j_call v_call d_call cdr3_aa cdr3_nt
. TRBJ1-5 TRBV5-6 . CASSAHRVQPQHF TGTGCCAGCAGCGCCCACAGGGTCCAGCCCCAGCATTTT
few TRBJ2-3 TRBV7-9 . CASSLRDGSTDTQYF TGTGCCAGCAGCTTAAGGGACGGCAGCACAGATACGCAGTATTTT
. TRBJ2-2 TRBV19 . CASRGTGFFGTGELFF TGTGCCAGTAGGGGGACGGGATTCTTTGGCACCGGGGAGCTGTTTTTT
. TRBJ2-7 TRBV5-6 . CASSLVTRDQYF TGTGCCAGCAGCTTGGTTACGAGGGATCAGTACTTC
. TRBJ2-7 TRBV15 . CATSRGRLASPISSYEQYF TGTGCCACCAGCAGAGGCAGGCTAGCGAGCCCTATATCGTCCTACGAGCAGTACTTC
few TRBJ1-1 TRBV19 TRBD1 CASMRQGSLNTEAFF TGTGCCAGTATGAGACAGGGATCATTGAACACTGAAGCTTTCTTT
. TRBJ1-3 TRBV9 . CASSVDTSSGNTIYF TGTGCCAGCAGCGTAGACACGAGCTCTGGAAACACCATATATTTT
. TRBJ2-7 TRBV19 . CASSIRPGSYEQYF TGTGCCAGTAGTATCCGGCCAGGCTCCTACGAGCAGTACTTC
few TRBJ1-1 TRBV19 . CASSIETGMTEAFF TGTGCCAGTAGTATCGAAACAGGGATGACTGAAGCTTTCTTT
. TRBJ2-1 TRBV19 . CASSYGVGYNEQFF TGTGCCAGTAGTTACGGGGTGGGCTACAATGAGCAGTTCTTC
. TRBJ1-1 TRBV6-5 . CASSVFPGLNTEAFF TGTGCCAGCAGTGTTTTTCCGGGTTTGAACACTGAAGCTTTCTTT
. TRBJ2-5 TRBV4-2 TRBD2 CASSQIGGNQETQYF TGTGCCAGCAGCCAAATCGGGGGGAACCAAGAGACCCAGTACTTC
. TRBJ2-3 TRBV11-2 . CASMGGRTQYF TGTGCCAGCATGGGGGGCCGGACGCAGTATTTT
. TRBJ1-2 TRBV5-1 . CASSLAVGEDGYTF TGCGCCAGCAGCTTGGCGGTCGGGGAGGATGGCTACACCTTC
. TRBJ2-2 TRBV7-6 TRBD2 CASSLAASGRQTGELFF TGTGCCAGCAGCTTAGCGGCTAGCGGGAGACAGACCGGGGAGCTGTTTTTT
. TRBJ2-5 TRBV7-8 . CASSLLAVASVKRRETQYF TGTGCCAGCAGCTTACTGGCGGTGGCTAGCGTTAAAAGGAGAGAGACCCAGTACTTC
once TRBJ1-2 TRBV2 . CASSERQGANYGYTF TGTGCCAGCAGTGAAAGGCAGGGAGCGAACTATGGCTACACCTTC
few TRBJ1-1 TRBV2 . CASNRLGALDTEAFF TGTGCCAGCAACAGGTTGGGGGCGTTGGACACTGAAGCTTTCTTT
. TRBJ1-4 TRBV28 . CASTTMGGGNEKLFF TGTGCCAGCACCACAATGGGAGGAGGTAATGAAAAACTGTTTTTT
few TRBJ2-2 TRBV28 . CASSFSGGGTETTGELFF TGTGCCAGCAGTTTTTCGGGCGGCGGGACAGAGACGACCGGGGAGCTGTTTTTT
. TRBJ1-6 TRBV27 TRBD1 CASSLIGTGGNSPLHF TGTGCCAGCAGTTTAATTGGAACAGGGGGCAATTCACCCCTCCACTTT
. TRBJ1-2 TRBV19 . CASSPEGNYGYTF TGTGCCAGTAGCCCGGAGGGTAACTATGGCTACACCTTC
. TRBJ2-7 TRBV28 TRBD2 CASSLYGLAGEKDEQYF TGTGCCAGCAGTTTATACGGACTAGCGGGAGAGAAAGACGAGCAGTACTTC
. TRBJ2-7 TRBV19 TRBD1 CASSKGQNSYEQYF TGTGCCAGTAGTAAGGGACAGAACTCCTACGAGCAGTACTTC
. TRBJ1-2 TRBV20-1 . CSAADPGGYTF TGCAGTGCTGCAGATCCGGGGGGCTACACCTTC
once TRBJ2-6 TRBV19 TRBD1 CASSLQGALGGANVLTF TGTGCCAGTAGTTTACAGGGGGCCCTAGGCGGGGCCAACGTCCTGACTTTC
few TRBJ1-5 TRBV11-2 TRBD1 CASSRGQGNQPQHF TGTGCCAGCAGCCGCGGACAGGGCAATCAGCCCCAGCATTTC
. TRBJ2-7 TRBV9 TRBD2 CASGKSGRAGEQYF TGTGCCAGCGGGAAAAGCGGGAGGGCCGGCGAGCAGTACTTC
. TRBJ1-2 TRBV30 . CAWSVWREGYTF TGTGCCTGGAGTGTTTGGAGGGAGGGCTACACCTTC
few TRBJ2-7 TRBV19 TRBD1 CASRRTGETYEQYF TGTGCCAGTAGACGGACAGGGGAGACCTACGAGCAGTACTTC
. TRBJ2-2 TRBV4-3 . CASSGLLGTGELFF TGCGCCAGCAGCGGTCTACTAGGCACCGGGGAGCTGTTTTTT
few TRBJ2-1 TRBV6-4 . CASTESAGGNNEQFF TGTGCCAGCACCGAATCGGCAGGCGGGAACAATGAGCAGTTCTTC
. TRBJ2-1 TRBV7-9 TRBD2 CASSRWAGVSYNEQFF TGTGCCAGCAGTCGTTGGGCGGGAGTGTCCTACAATGAGCAGTTCTTC
. TRBJ2-3 TRBV4-1 . CASSQVGLAGDTQYF TGCGCCAGCAGCCAAGTGGGTCTAGCTGGAGATACGCAGTATTTT
. TRBJ1-2 TRBV5-5 . CASSGGPSRPYGYTF TGTGCCAGCAGCGGCGGCCCCTCAAGGCCCTATGGCTACACCTTC
. TRBJ2-5 TRBV28 . CASSLRTGAVETQYF TGTGCCAGCAGTTTACGGACGGGTGCGGTAGAGACCCAGTACTTC
. TRBJ2-3 TRBV25-1 TRBD2 CASSGRAWGDTQYF TGTGCCAGCAGCGGGAGGGCCTGGGGAGATACGCAGTATTTT
. TRBJ1-1 TRBV27 . CASSLKGMNTEAFF TGTGCCAGCAGTTTAAAGGGGATGAACACTGAAGCTTTCTTT
. TRBJ2-2 TRBV27 . CASSANRGGTGELFF TGTGCCAGCAGTGCCAACAGGGGAGGTACCGGGGAGCTGTTTTTT
. TRBJ2-5 TRBV19 TRBD2 CASSGAGVVVETQYF TGTGCCAGTAGTGGAGCGGGAGTTGTGGTGGAGACCCAGTACTTC
. TRBJ1-4 TRBV19 . CASAEGRSEKLFF TGTGCCAGTGCCGAGGGACGCTCGGAAAAACTGTTTTTT
. TRBJ2-2 TRBV7-3 . CASSATASAAGELFF TGTGCCAGCAGCGCGACAGCATCGGCGGCCGGGGAGCTGTTTTTT